Below are 5 T cell receptor beta chains sequenced from a single sample in a study of post-analysis software for immune sequencing data. Notes on the study in general: Five or six TRBV segments were more frequent in patients than controls; TRBV5-6, TRBV5-1 and TRBV20-1 belonged to this group.

No antigen has been assigned to these receptors. The TCR beta cDNA libraries contained unique molecular identifiers. MiXCR, applied by TCRdb to the PCR reads, yields one record per CDR3 protein. The data show hundreds of thousands of distinct CDR3 sequences, 35% to 40% seen once. The sample comprised blood. These receptors came from a girl aged 5-17 years with multiple sclerosis.

This clonotype has a count of ten or more. This rearrangement joins TRBV4-1 to TRBJ1-2; 9 bases map to TRBD1. The length of the CDR3 is 15 residues. The trim removed 3 bases at V and 5 bases at J, leaving 7 bases unmatched. CDR1 is MGHRA and CDR2 is YSYEKL in the germline V gene. The CDR3 sequence: CASSHSGTGRYGYTF. CDR3 in DNA: TGCGCCAGCAGCCACTCCGGGACAGGGCGATATGGCTACACCTTC.

The chain recombines TRBV5-6 with TRBJ2-4; TRBD1 matches at 9 bases. This CDR3 region has 14 residues. CDR1 and CDR2 (germline): SGHDT, YYEEEE. V shed 1 base and J 13 bases; nucleotides not matched to a gene: 9. The CDR3 DNA sequence: TGTGCCAGCAGCTTGATGGACAGGGGTGGAGAGCAGTACTTC. Translated, it gives CASSLMDRGGEQYF.

V and J are TRBV20-1 and TRBJ1-1; TRBD1 aligns across 7 bases. The junction had 9 bases not matched to a gene; V was cut back by 6 bases and J by 2 bases. The germline V gene encodes CDR1 DFQATT and CDR2 SNEGSKA (reference sequence). The CDR3 consists of 14 residues. DNA of the CDR3: TGCAGTGCCCCACAGCAGGGGGGAAACACTGAAGCTTTCTTT. Protein product: CSAPQQGGNTEAFF.

There are many counts of this clonotype. The chain links TRBV12-3 or TRBV12-4 to TRBJ2-6; D may be TRBD2 (5 bases). V dropped 7 bases and J dropped 3 bases, with 13 bases sitting between them. The CDR3 extends over 15 amino acids. CDR3 region: CASTLAPLGANVLTF. As DNA, the CDR3 is TGTGCCAGCACCCTAGCCCCACTTGGGGCCAACGTCCTGACTTTC.

The chain employs TRBV2 and TRBJ2-1; 7 bases map to TRBD2. The CDR3 runs 18 residues. CDR1 is SNHLY and CDR2 is FYNNEI in the germline V gene. J gave up 8 bases and V 6 bases, and 22 bases lay outside the gene matches. CDR3 in amino acids: CASSPSGGGLGWSYEQFF. CDR3 nucleotide sequence: TGTGCCAGCAGCCCTTCAGGCGGGGGATTAGGGTGGTCATATGAGCAGTTCTTC.